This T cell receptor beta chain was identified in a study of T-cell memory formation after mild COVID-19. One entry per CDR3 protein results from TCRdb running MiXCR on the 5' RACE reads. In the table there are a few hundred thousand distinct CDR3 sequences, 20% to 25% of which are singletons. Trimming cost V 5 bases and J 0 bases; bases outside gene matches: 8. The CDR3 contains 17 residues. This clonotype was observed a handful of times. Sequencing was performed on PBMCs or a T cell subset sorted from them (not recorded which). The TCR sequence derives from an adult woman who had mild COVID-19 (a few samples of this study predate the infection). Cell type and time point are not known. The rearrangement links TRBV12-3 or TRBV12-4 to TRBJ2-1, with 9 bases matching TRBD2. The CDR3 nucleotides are TGTGCCAGCAGTAGACGAAAGACTAGCGGCTCCTACAATGAGCAGTTCTTC. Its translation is CASSRRKTSGSYNEQFF.